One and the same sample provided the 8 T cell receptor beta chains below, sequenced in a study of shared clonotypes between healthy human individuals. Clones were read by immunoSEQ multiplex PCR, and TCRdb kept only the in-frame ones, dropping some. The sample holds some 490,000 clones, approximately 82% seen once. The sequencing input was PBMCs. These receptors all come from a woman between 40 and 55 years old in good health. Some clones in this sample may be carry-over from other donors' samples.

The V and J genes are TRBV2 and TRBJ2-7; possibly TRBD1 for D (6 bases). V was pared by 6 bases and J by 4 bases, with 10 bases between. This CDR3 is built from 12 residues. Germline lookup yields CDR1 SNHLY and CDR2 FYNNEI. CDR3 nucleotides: TGTGCCAGCAGAAGGGACAATTACGAGCAGTACTTC. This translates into CASRRDNYEQYF. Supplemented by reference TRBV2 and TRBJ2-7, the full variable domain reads EPEVTQTPSHQVTQMGQEVILRCVPISNHLYFYWYRQILGQKVEFLVSFYNNEISEKSEIFDDQFSVERPDGSNFTLKIRSTKLEDSAMYFCASRRDNYEQYFGPGTRLTVT.

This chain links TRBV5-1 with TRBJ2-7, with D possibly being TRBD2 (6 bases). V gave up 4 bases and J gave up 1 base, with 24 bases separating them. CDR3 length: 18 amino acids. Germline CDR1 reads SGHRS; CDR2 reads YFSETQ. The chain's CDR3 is CASSPGEVRFWGSYEQYF. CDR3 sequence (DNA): TGCGCCAGCAGCCCCGGGGAGGTTCGGTTTTGGGGATCCTACGAGCAGTACTTC.

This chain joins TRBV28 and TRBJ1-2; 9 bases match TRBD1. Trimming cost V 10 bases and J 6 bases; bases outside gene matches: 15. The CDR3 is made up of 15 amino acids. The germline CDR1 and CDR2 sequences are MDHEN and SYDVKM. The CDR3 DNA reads TGTGCCACCCCCACAACGGACAGGGGAGGTGATGGCTACACCTTC. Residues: CATPTTDRGGDGYTF.

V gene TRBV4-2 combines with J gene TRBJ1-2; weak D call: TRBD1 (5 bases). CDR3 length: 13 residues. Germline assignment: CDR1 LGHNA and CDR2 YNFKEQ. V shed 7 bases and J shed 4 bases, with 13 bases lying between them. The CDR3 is CASKGNGVYGYTF. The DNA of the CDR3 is TGTGCCAGCAAGGGGAACGGCGTCTATGGCTACACCTTC.

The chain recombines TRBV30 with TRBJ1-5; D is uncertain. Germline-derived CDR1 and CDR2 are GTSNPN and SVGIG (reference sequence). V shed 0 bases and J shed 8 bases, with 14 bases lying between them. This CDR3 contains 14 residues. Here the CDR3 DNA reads TGTGCCTGGAGTGTACCTTTTCTTAACAAGCCCCAGCATTTT. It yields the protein CAWSVPFLNKPQHF.

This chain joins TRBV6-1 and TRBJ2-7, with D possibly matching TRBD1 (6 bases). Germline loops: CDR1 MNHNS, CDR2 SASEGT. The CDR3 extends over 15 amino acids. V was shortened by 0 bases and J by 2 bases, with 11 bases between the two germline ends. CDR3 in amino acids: CASSEATDSPYEQYF. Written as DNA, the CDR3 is TGTGCCAGCAGTGAAGCTACGGACAGTCCCTACGAGCAGTACTTC.

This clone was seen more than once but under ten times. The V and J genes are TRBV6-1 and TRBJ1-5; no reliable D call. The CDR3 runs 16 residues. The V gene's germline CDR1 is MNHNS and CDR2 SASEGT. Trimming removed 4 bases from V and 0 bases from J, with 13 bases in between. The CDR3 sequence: CASSVLSGYSNQPQHF. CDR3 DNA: TGTGCCAGCAGTGTTCTATCGGGTTATAGCAATCAGCCCCAGCATTTT.

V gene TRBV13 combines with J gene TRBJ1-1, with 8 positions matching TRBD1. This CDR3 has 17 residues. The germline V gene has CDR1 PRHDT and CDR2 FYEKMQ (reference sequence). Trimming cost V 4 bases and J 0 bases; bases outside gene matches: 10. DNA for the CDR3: TGTGCCAGCAGCTCAGCCGCCAGGGGGCTCATGAACACTGAAGCTTTCTTT. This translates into CASSSAARGLMNTEAFF.